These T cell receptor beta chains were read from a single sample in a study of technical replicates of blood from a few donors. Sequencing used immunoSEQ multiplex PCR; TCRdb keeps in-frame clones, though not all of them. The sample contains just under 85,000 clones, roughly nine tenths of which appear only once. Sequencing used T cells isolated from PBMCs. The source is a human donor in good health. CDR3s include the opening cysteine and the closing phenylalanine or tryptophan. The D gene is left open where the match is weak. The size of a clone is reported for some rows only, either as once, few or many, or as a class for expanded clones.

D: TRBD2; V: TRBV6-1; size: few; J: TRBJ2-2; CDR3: CASSESSGYANTGELFF; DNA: TGTGCCAGCAGCGAATCTAGCGGGTATGCGAACACCGGGGAGCTGTTTTTT
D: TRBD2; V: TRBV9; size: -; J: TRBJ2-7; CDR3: CASSVKASGGGQQYF; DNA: TGTGCCAGCAGCGTAAAGGCTAGCGGGGGAGGCCAGCAGTACTTC
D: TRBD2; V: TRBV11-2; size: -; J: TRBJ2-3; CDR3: CASSGSGGAYGTQYF; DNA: TGTGCCAGCAGTGGTAGCGGGGGGGCCTATGGTACGCAGTATTTT
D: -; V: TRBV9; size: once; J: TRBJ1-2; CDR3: CASSVDKSRTDHNYGYTF; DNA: TGTGCCAGCAGCGTAGATAAGTCGCGGACAGACCATAACTATGGCTACACCTTC
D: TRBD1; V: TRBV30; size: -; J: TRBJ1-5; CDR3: CAWSGTAYSNQPQHF; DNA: TGTGCCTGGAGCGGGACAGCTTATAGCAATCAGCCCCAGCATTTT
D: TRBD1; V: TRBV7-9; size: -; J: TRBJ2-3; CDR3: CASSSRGTPSHTQYF; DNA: TGTGCCAGCAGCTCCAGGGGGACGCCGAGCCATACGCAGTATTTT
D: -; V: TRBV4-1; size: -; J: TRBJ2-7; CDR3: CASSHLVRDSGDEQYF; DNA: TGCGCCAGCAGCCACCTCGTACGGGATTCAGGAGACGAGCAGTACTTC
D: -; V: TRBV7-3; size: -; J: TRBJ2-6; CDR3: CASSAQGSGANVLTF; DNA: TGTGCCAGCAGCGCCCAGGGCTCTGGGGCCAACGTCCTGACTTTC
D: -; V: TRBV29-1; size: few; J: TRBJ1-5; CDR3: CSASWGGIHQPQHF; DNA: TGCAGCGCCAGTTGGGGAGGGATCCATCAGCCCCAGCATTTT
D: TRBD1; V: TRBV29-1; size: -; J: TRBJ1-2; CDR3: CSVKGQGKAGGYTF; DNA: TGCAGCGTTAAAGGACAGGGCAAGGCGGGGGGCTACACCTTC
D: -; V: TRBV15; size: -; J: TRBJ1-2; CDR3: CATSTVGGAAGYTF; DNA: TGTGCCACCAGCACGGTAGGGGGGGCCGCTGGCTACACCTTC
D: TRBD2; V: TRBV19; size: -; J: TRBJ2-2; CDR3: CASSPRTSGKTGGELFF; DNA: TGTGCCAGTAGTCCTCGGACTAGCGGAAAAACTGGGGGGGAGCTGTTTTTT
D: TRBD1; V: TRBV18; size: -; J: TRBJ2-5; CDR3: CASSKTGEGIETQYF; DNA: TGTGCCAGCTCAAAAACAGGGGAAGGAATAGAGACCCAGTACTTC
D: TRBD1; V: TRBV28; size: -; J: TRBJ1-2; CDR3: CASSLWDRGSGAYGYTF; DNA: TGTGCCAGCAGTTTATGGGACAGGGGATCGGGGGCCTATGGCTACACCTTC
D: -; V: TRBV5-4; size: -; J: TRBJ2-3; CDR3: CASSLAGGLGTDTQYF; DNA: TGTGCCAGCAGCTTGGCCGGGGGTCTAGGAACAGATACGCAGTATTTT
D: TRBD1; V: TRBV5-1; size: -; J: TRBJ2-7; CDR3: CASSSGQGYVYEQYF; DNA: TGCGCCAGCAGCTCAGGACAGGGATACGTTTACGAGCAGTACTTC
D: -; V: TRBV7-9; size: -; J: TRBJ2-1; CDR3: CASKMLAPPWNEQFF; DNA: TGTGCCAGCAAGATGCTAGCACCACCGTGGAATGAGCAGTTCTTC
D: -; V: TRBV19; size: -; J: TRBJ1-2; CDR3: CASSIPTAYGGYTF; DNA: TGTGCCAGTAGTATCCCGACAGCTTATGGCGGCTACACCTTC
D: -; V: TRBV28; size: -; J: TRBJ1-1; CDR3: CASSFFVGRDTEAFF; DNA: TGTGCCAGCAGTTTTTTTGTTGGGAGGGACACTGAAGCTTTCTTT
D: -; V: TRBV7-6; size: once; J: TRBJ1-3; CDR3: CASSLTGSGNTIYF; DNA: TGTGCCAGCAGCCTTACAGGATCCGGAAACACCATATATTTT
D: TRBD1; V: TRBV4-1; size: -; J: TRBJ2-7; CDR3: CASSHRTGDYEQYF; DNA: TGCGCCAGCAGCCATCGGACAGGGGACTACGAGCAGTACTTC
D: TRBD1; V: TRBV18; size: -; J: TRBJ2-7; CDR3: CASSLTGDGSYEQYF; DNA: TGTGCCAGCTCATTAACAGGGGACGGGTCCTACGAGCAGTACTTC
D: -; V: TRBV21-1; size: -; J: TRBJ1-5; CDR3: CASSRHRDRYQPQHF; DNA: TGTGCCAGCAGCAGACATCGGGACAGATATCAGCCCCAGCATTTT
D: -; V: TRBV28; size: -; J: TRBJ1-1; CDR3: CASSKQGRGTEAFF; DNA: TGTGCCAGCAGTAAACAGGGTCGAGGCACTGAAGCTTTCTTT
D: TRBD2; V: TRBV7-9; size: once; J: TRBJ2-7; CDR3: CASSSPHSGVSVEQYF; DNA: TGTGCCAGCAGCTCTCCCCATAGCGGGGTTTCTGTCGAGCAGTACTTC